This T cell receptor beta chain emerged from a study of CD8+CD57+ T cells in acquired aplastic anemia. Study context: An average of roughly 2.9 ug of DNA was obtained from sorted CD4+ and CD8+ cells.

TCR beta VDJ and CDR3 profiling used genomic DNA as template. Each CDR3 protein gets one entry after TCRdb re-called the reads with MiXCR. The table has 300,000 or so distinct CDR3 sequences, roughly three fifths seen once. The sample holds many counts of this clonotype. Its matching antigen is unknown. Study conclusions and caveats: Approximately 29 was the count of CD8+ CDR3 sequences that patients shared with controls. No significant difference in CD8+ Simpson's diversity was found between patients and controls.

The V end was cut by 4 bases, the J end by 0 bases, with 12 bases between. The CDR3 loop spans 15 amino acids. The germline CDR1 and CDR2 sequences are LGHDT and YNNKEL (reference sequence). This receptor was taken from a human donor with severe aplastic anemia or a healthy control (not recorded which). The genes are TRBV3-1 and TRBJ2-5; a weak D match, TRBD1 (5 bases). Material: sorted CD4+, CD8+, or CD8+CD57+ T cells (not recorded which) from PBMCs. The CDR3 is CASSRQTENQETQYF. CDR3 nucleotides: TGTGCCAGCAGCCGACAGACTGAGAACCAAGAGACCCAGTACTTC.